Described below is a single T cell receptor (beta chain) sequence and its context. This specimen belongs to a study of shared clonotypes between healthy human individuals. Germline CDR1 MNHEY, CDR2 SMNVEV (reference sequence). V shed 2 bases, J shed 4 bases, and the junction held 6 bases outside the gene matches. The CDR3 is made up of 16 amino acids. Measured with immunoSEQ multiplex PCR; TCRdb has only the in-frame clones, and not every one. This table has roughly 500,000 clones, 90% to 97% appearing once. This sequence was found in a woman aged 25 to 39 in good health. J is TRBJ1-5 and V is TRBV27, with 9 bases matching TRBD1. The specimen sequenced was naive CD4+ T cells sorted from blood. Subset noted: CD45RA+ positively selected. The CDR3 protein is CASSLRRTGDNQPQHF. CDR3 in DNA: TGTGCCAGCAGTTTAAGGCGGACAGGGGATAATCAGCCCCAGCATTTT.